The 20 T cell receptor beta chains below were found in one sample sequenced in a study of T cells in Graves' hyperthyroidism and ophthalmopathy. TCR beta CDR3 regions were amplified from RNA transcripts. Primed by the HTBI set, a first-round RT-PCR was run on the TCR CDR3. TCRdb called the multiplex PCR reads again in MiXCR, with one record for every CDR3 protein. The sample consists of a few hundred thousand distinct CDR3 sequences, about 15% of them appearing once. Sequencing was performed on blood. These receptors all stem from a woman aged 25 to 39 with Graves' hyperthyroidism that later progressed to Graves' ophthalmopathy.

This sequence joins TRBV5-1 and TRBJ2-1; TRBD1 matches 8 bases. This CDR3 contains 15 residues. The ends lost 0 bases at V and 8 bases at J; junction bases unmatched: 7. CDR1 is SGHRS, CDR2 YFSETQ, per germline. Here the CDR3 reads CASSLVAGGNYEQFF. CDR3 in DNA: TGCGCCAGCAGCTTGGTCGCAGGGGGCAACTATGAGCAGTTCTTC.

This clonotype was seen at least ten times. V gene TRBV28 combines with J gene TRBJ1-1; no firm D call. V dropped 3 bases and J dropped 0 bases, with 8 bases sitting between them. CDR1 is MDHEN and CDR2 is SYDVKM in the germline V gene. This CDR3 is built from 14 residues. The CDR3 bases are TGTGCCAGCAGTTTGAGACGGATGAACACTGAAGCTTTCTTT. Its translation: CASSLRRMNTEAFF.

This clonotype has ten or more counts. V gene TRBV29-1 combines with J gene TRBJ2-7; maybe TRBD2 (6 bases). The germline V and J ends were trimmed by 4 bases and 3 bases, with 13 bases remaining between them. Per germline, CDR1 SQVTM and CDR2 ANQGSEA. The CDR3 covers 13 residues. The CDR3 DNA follows: TGCAGCGTTGCGTTCGGGAGCAACTACGAGCAGTACTTC. It encodes CSVAFGSNYEQYF.

The sample holds many counts of this clonotype. This chain connects TRBV2 to TRBJ1-1, with D maybe TRBD1 (6 bases). Trimming cost V 10 bases and J 8 bases, with 17 bases left between them. Germline V lookup: CDR1 SNHLY, CDR2 FYNNEI. CDR3 size: 12 residues. The CDR3 DNA is TGTGCCATTCAAACCCCAACAGGGGAAGCTTTCTTT. Encoded protein: CAIQTPTGEAFF.

This clonotype occurred a few times. This chain joins TRBV28 and TRBJ2-5, with 7 bases matching TRBD2. CDR3 length equals 12 residues. CDR1 is MDHEN and CDR2 is SYDVKM in the germline V gene. V trimming: 1 base; J trimming: 14 bases; junction bases outside the gene matches: 7. The CDR3 loop reads CASSLYKGRAYF. The CDR3 DNA is TGTGCCAGCAGTTTATATAAAGGGAGGGCTTACTTC.

This rearrangement joins TRBV5-1 to TRBJ1-6; maybe TRBD1 (6 bases). This CDR3 comprises 15 residues. CDR1 and CDR2 (germline): SGHRS, YFSETQ. V was trimmed by 4 bases and J by 6 bases, leaving 14 bases between them. The CDR3 loop is CASSVSGTLNSPLHF. Written as DNA, the CDR3 is TGCGCCAGCAGCGTATCCGGGACACTTAATTCACCCCTCCACTTT. Together with reference TRBV5-1 and TRBJ1-6, the CDR3 gives the full variable domain: KAGVTQTPRYLIKTRGQQVTLSCSPISGHRSVSWYQQTPGQGLQFLFEYFSETQRNKGNFPGRFSGRQFSNSRSEMNVSTLELGDSALYLCASSVSGTLNSPLHFGNGTRLTVT.

This chain connects TRBV6-2 or TRBV6-3 to TRBJ2-7; maybe TRBD1 (5 bases). The CDR3 extends over 14 amino acids. Per germline, CDR1 MNHEY and CDR2 SVGEGT. Trimming removed 2 bases from V and 1 base from J, with 9 bases in between. The CDR3, as DNA: TGTGCCAGCAGTTACGAAGACAGTTCCTACGAGCAGTACTTC. Encoded protein: CASSYEDSSYEQYF.

In its sample, this clonotype was seen many times. The gene calls are TRBV6-1 and TRBJ2-1; a weak D match, TRBD1 (5 bases). Trimming pared 7 bases from V and 10 bases from J, leaving 20 bases between. Germline CDR1 reads MNHNS; CDR2 reads SASEGT. This CDR3 comprises 14 residues. CDR3: CASNPTVPNGEQFF. CDR3 sequence (DNA): TGTGCCAGCAATCCGACAGTCCCCAATGGAGAGCAGTTCTTC.

The table lists this clonotype with a few counts. This chain connects TRBV7-9 to TRBJ2-2, with D unclear. The CDR3 is 14 amino acids. In germline, CDR1 is SEHNR, CDR2 FQNEAQ (reference sequence). Trimming took 4 bases from V and 6 from J, leaving 12 bases between them. The chain's CDR3 is CASSSSRFPGELFF. In DNA form, the CDR3 reads TGTGCCAGCAGCTCCTCCAGGTTCCCCGGGGAGCTGTTTTTT.

The J gene is TRBJ2-3, the V gene TRBV9; TRBD2 matches at 7 bases. CDR3 size: 16 residues. V shed 0 bases, J shed 0 bases, and the junction held 4 bases outside the gene matches. Germline-derived CDR1 and CDR2 are SGDLS and YYNGEE. CDR3 residues: CASSVDGGRSTDTQYF. The DNA for the CDR3 is TGTGCCAGCAGCGTAGACGGCGGGAGAAGCACAGATACGCAGTATTTT. Based on the CDR3 plus reference TRBV9 and TRBJ2-3, the full variable domain is DSGVTQTPKHLITATGQRVTLRCSPRSGDLSVYWYQQSLDQGLQFLIQYYNGEERAKGNILERFSAQQFPDLHSELNLSSLELGDSALYFCASSVDGGRSTDTQYFGPGTRLTVL.

The CDR3 reads CATSRDPAGGSYEQYF. DNA for the CDR3: TGTGCCACCAGCAGAGATCCCGCAGGGGGCTCCTACGAGCAGTACTTC. The chain is built from TRBV15 and TRBJ2-7, with 7 bases fitting TRBD1. This CDR3 contains 16 residues. The germline gives CDR1 LNHNV, CDR2 YYDKDF (reference sequence). V was pared by 0 bases and J by 0 bases, with 5 bases of the junction left unmatched.

This clonotype occurred a few times. This chain joins TRBV7-3 and TRBJ2-2; D may be TRBD2 (5 bases). The ends were cut back, 7 bases at V and 2 bases at J, with 11 bases in the middle. The CDR3 totals 14 residues. Germline lookup yields CDR1 SGHTA and CDR2 FQGTGA. In nucleotides, the CDR3 is TGTGCCAGCACCCCTAGCCCAAACACCGGGGAGCTGTTTTTT. Translated: CASTPSPNTGELFF.

On this clonotype itself: A much larger clone differs by one base, so this may be a read error. The CDR3 carries no conserved terminal phenylalanine or tryptophan, so it likely arises from a read error. V gene TRBV27 combines with J gene TRBJ1-5; 11 bases are shared with TRBD1. The CDR3 loop spans 16 amino acids. The V segment lost 4 bases and the J segment 6 bases; nucleotides outside the gene matches: 8. CDR1 is MNHEY, CDR2 SMNVEV, per germline (reference sequence). The chain's CDR3 is CASSSMGQGEGQPQHL. In DNA, the CDR3 is TGTGCCAGCAGTTCCATGGGACAGGGGGAGGGTCAGCCCCAGCATCTT.

In regard to this clonotype: A read error may account for a junction end that differs from germline. This chain connects TRBV7-2 to TRBJ2-5; D unclear. The CDR3 extends over 13 amino acids. In germline, CDR1 is SGHTA, CDR2 FQGNSA. For the CDR3, the DNA is TGTGCCAGCAGCTTATACAGACAAGAGACCCAGCACTTC. It specifies CASSLYRQETQHF.

Many counts were recorded for this clonotype. The V and J genes are TRBV20-1 and TRBJ2-7; D uncertain. Deletions cut 0 bases from V and 5 bases from J, with 14 bases between. Germline CDR1 is DFQATT and CDR2 is SNEGSKA (reference sequence). CDR3 length equals 14 residues. The CDR3 region is CSARDVQNSDEQYF. CDR3 sequence (DNA): TGCAGTGCTAGAGATGTCCAGAACAGCGACGAGCAGTACTTC.

Remarks on this clonotype: As the CDR3 is not closed by the conserved phenylalanine or tryptophan, this likely results from a read error. The V and J genes are TRBV5-5 and TRBJ1-1; D is unresolved. The germline gives CDR1 SGHKS, CDR2 YYEKEE (reference sequence). V lost 1 base to trimming and J lost 4 bases, with 11 bases between them. This CDR3 spans 14 amino acids. Here the CDR3 reads CASSLKDRGTEAFL. DNA of the CDR3: TGTGCCAGCAGCTTGAAGGATCGGGGCACTGAAGCTTTCCTT.

Many counts were recorded for this clonotype. The chain carries TRBV6-1 and TRBJ2-1; the D is unclear. In germline, CDR1 is MNHNS, CDR2 SASEGT. The length of the CDR3 is 13 residues. Trimming removed 7 bases at V and 8 bases at J, with 15 bases between. This chain's CDR3 is CASNAPPRDEQFF. The CDR3, as DNA: TGTGCCAGCAACGCTCCACCTCGAGATGAGCAGTTCTTC.

The V gene is TRBV19, the J gene TRBJ2-7, with 11 nucleotides matching TRBD2. This CDR3 contains 16 residues. The J segment lost 2 bases and the V segment lost 6 bases, leaving 9 bases of the junction unmatched. The germline V gene has CDR1 LNHDA and CDR2 SQIVND (reference sequence). Here the CDR3 reads CASSKRLAGGPYEQYF. Here the CDR3 DNA reads TGTGCCAGTAGCAAAAGATTAGCGGGAGGGCCCTACGAGCAGTACTTC.

This rearrangement joins TRBV2 to TRBJ1-5; no clear D gene. V was shortened by 6 bases and J by 4 bases, with 13 bases between the two germline ends. The CDR3 runs 14 residues. Germline CDR1 reads SNHLY; CDR2 reads FYNNEI. CDR3 nucleotide sequence: TGTGCCAGCAGCTTACGACGGGTAAATCAGCCCCAGCATTTT. Its translation: CASSLRRVNQPQHF. Supplemented by reference TRBV2 and TRBJ1-5, the full variable domain reads EPEVTQTPSHQVTQMGQEVILRCVPISNHLYFYWYRQILGQKVEFLVSFYNNEISEKSEIFDDQFSVERPDGSNFTLKIRSTKLEDSAMYFCASSLRRVNQPQHFGDGTRLSIL.

In this sample, this clonotype turned up a few times. The chain uses TRBV13 and TRBJ1-1; no clear D gene. This CDR3 has 13 amino acids. Trimming left V 6 bases short and J 8 bases short, with 16 bases between. CDR1 and CDR2 from the germline V gene are PRHDT and FYEKMQ (reference sequence). CDR3 sequence: CASSYQVPGEAFF. The DNA for the CDR3 is TGTGCCAGCAGTTATCAGGTCCCCGGGGAAGCTTTCTTT. The full variable domain, with the rest looked up from reference TRBV13 and TRBJ1-1, is AAGVIQSPRHLIKEKRETATLKCYPIPRHDTVYWYQQGPGQDPQFLISFYEKMQSDKGSIPDRFSAQQFSDYHSELNMSSLELGDSALYFCASSYQVPGEAFFGQGTRLTVV.